This is a list of T cell receptor beta chains from one sample in a study of T-cell memory formation after mild COVID-19. TCRdb fed the 5' RACE reads into MiXCR, producing one record per CDR3 protein. Of some 300,000 distinct CDR3 sequences detected, 20% to 25% appear once; the ten largest clones hold around 23%. The sequenced material came from PBMCs or a T cell subset sorted from them (not recorded which). These receptors were collected from a man aged 18 to 30 who had mild COVID-19 (a few samples of this study predate the infection). Cell type and time point are not known. CDR3s include the opening cysteine and the closing phenylalanine or tryptophan. D genes are given only for firm matches. Size is stated for part of the rows, as once, few or many counts, or as a class when the clone is expanded.

D gene,clone size,V gene,J gene,CDR3 DNA,CDR3 protein
-,-,TRBV7-2,TRBJ1-3,TGTGCCAGCAGCACCGGGACAATGTCTTCGGGAAACACCATATATTTT,CASSTGTMSSGNTIYF
TRBD2,once,TRBV19,TRBJ2-7,TGTGCCAGTAGGACTAGCGGGGGGGCCGCCGACGAGCAGTACTTC,CASRTSGGAADEQYF
-,many,TRBV28,TRBJ2-5,TGTGCCAGCAGTTTAGGTCTCCTCCTCCAAGAGACCCAGTACTTC,CASSLGLLLQETQYF
TRBD2,few,TRBV4-3,TRBJ2-1,TGCGCCAGCAGCCCAGGGAGGGGCAATGAGCAGTTCTTC,CASSPGRGNEQFF
-,many,TRBV10-3,TRBJ2-3,TGTGCCATCAGTGTGGGGGCCGGCACAGATACGCAGTATTTT,CAISVGAGTDTQYF
-,-,TRBV5-1,TRBJ2-5,TGCGCCAGCAGCTTTCCGGTGGAGGAGACCCAGTACTTC,CASSFPVEETQYF
TRBD2,few,TRBV9,TRBJ2-1,TGTGCCAGCACCCCACCACGGTCAGGGCTAGCGGGGGGCAATGAGCAGTTCTTC,CASTPPRSGLAGGNEQFF
-,-,TRBV18,TRBJ2-6,TGTGCCAGCTCACCACCTTCAGGGGCCAACGTCCTGACTTTC,CASSPPSGANVLTF
TRBD1,few,TRBV5-1,TRBJ2-7,TGCGCCAGCAGCTACGGACAGGGCTTGACGTACTTC,CASSYGQGLTYF
TRBD2,few,TRBV11-2,TRBJ2-5,TGTGCCAGCAGCTTAGACGGGCGACTAGCGGGGCTGGAGACCCAGTACTTC,CASSLDGRLAGLETQYF
TRBD1,few,TRBV29-1,TRBJ2-1,TGCAGCGGAGAAGGGGAGACAGGGGTTGTTGGTGAGCAGTTCTTC,CSGEGETGVVGEQFF
-,few,TRBV7-2,TRBJ2-1,TGTGCCAGCAGCCTCGGGTCTAGCACCCACAATGAGCAGTTCTTC,CASSLGSSTHNEQFF
-,few,TRBV5-1,TRBJ1-4,TGCGCCAGCAGCCCCCGGGGGTCGAATGATGGAAAACTGTTTTTT,CASSPRGSNDGKLFF
-,few,TRBV7-8,TRBJ1-2,TGTGCCAGCAGCTTAGGGTGGACACTTGATGGCTACACCTTC,CASSLGWTLDGYTF
-,-,TRBV7-9,TRBJ2-7,TGTGCCAGCAGCTCGAGAGCCGGGACCCCAGACGAGCAGTACTTC,CASSSRAGTPDEQYF
-,many,TRBV5-1,TRBJ2-2,TGCGCCAGCGGAAAACGGGAAACCGGGGAGCTGTTTTTT,CASGKRETGELFF
-,few,TRBV6-2/TRBV6-3,TRBJ1-5,TGTGCCAGCAGTGACCCAGGGGTCCCGAATCAGCCCCAGCATTTT,CASSDPGVPNQPQHF
-,-,TRBV5-1,TRBJ1-2,TGCGCCAGCAGCTTGGCGACAGCTCGTCCTGGCTATGGCTACACCTTC,CASSLATARPGYGYTF
TRBD1,-,TRBV4-3,TRBJ2-5,TGCGCCAGCAGCCTTGAACCGGGACAGGGAGAGACCCAGTACTTC,CASSLEPGQGETQYF
-,-,TRBV4-3,TRBJ1-1,TGCGCCAGCAGCCAAGATGCCCAGGGCTACACTGAAGCTTTCTTT,CASSQDAQGYTEAFF
-,-,TRBV29-1,TRBJ2-1,TGCAGCGTTGTGGTCCCAGGGGGGGATGAGCAGTTCTTC,CSVVVPGGDEQFF
TRBD1,few,TRBV7-2,TRBJ2-5,TGTGCCAGCACCCCTTGGGGGACAGGGGGGACCCAGTACTTC,CASTPWGTGGTQYF
TRBD2,-,TRBV10-3,TRBJ2-3,TGTGCCATCAGCGGGACTAGCGGGGGCGTAACAGATACGCAGTATTTT,CAISGTSGGVTDTQYF
-,-,TRBV7-2,TRBJ2-7,TGTGCCAGCAGCCGAGGAGGGACCCTAGGGGAGCAGTACTTC,CASSRGGTLGEQYF
TRBD2,-,TRBV20-1,TRBJ2-1,TGCAGTGCTAGAGAGACTAGCGGGGGGGCTTATGAGCAGTTCTTC,CSARETSGGAYEQFF
-,-,TRBV5-1,TRBJ1-5,TGCGCCAGCAGCCCGGACGGTGGCAATCAGCCCCAGCATTTT,CASSPDGGNQPQHF
TRBD2,few,TRBV12-3/TRBV12-4,TRBJ2-7,TGTGCCAGCAGTCCGGGAGGGGGTAAACAGAACGAGCAGTACTTC,CASSPGGGKQNEQYF
TRBD2,-,TRBV20-1,TRBJ2-3,TGCAGTGCTAGGGCCGGGACTAGATCTAATACGCAGTATTTT,CSARAGTRSNTQYF
-,few,TRBV12-3/TRBV12-4,TRBJ1-2,TGTGCCAGCAGTTTGATAGTTGACTATGGCTACACCTTC,CASSLIVDYGYTF